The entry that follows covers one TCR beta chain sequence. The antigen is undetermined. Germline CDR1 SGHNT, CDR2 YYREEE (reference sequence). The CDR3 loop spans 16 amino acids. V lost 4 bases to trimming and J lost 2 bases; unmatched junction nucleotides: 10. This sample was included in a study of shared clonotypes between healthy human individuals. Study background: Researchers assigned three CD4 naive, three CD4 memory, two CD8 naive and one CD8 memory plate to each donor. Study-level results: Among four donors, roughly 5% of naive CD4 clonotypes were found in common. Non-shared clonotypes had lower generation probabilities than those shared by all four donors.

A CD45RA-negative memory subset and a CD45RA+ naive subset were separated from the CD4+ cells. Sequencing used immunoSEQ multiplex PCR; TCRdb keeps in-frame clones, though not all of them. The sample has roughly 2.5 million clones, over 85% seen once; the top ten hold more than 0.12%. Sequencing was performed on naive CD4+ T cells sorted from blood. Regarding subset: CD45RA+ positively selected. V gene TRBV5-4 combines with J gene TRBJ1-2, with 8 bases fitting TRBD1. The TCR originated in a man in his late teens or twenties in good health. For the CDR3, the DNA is TGTGCCAGCAGCGCGAACGGGAGGACAGGGAACTATGGCTACACCTTC. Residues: CASSANGRTGNYGYTF.